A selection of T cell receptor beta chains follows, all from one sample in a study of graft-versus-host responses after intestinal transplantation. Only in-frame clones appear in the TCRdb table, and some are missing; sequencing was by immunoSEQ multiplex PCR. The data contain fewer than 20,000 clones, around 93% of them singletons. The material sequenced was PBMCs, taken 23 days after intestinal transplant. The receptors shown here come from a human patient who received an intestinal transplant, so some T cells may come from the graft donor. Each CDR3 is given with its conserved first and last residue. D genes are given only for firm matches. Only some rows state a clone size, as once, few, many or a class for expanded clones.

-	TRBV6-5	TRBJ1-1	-	TGTGCCAGCAGTAGGGGGTGGGTCACTGAAGCTTTCTTT	CASSRGWVTEAFF
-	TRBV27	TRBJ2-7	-	TGTGCCAGCAGTTTAAGCACAGGCGGCGAGCAGTACTTC	CASSLSTGGEQYF
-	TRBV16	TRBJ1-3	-	TGTGCCAGCAGCCAAGGCTTGATTGGATTCTCTGGAAACACCATATATTTT	CASSQGLIGFSGNTIYF
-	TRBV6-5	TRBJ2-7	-	TGTGCCAGCAGTTACTCGCTCCTCTCCTACGAGCAGTACTTC	CASSYSLLSYEQYF
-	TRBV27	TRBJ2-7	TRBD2	TGTGCCAGCAGTGCCTCACATGGACTAGTTGCCTACGAGCAGTACTTC	CASSASHGLVAYEQYF
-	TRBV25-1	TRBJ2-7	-	TGTGCCAGCAGCGAGTGGGGCGTAGGTTACGAGCAGTACTTC	CASSEWGVGYEQYF
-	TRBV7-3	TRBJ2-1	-	TGTGCCAGCAGCTTGGCCAGGTACAATGAGCAGTTCTTC	CASSLARYNEQFF
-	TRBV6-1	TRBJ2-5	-	TGTGCCAGCAGTGGATTGCTTGTCCAAGAGACCCAGTACTTC	CASSGLLVQETQYF
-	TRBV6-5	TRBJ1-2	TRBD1	TGTGCCAGCAGTTACTCCGACAGGGAGGTGGAAGGCTACACCTTC	CASSYSDREVEGYTF
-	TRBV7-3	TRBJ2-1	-	TGTGCCAGCAGCTTATTCGGGGGGCCTGCTTACAATGAGCAGTTCTTC	CASSLFGGPAYNEQFF
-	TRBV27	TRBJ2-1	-	TGTGCCAGCAGTCCGCCCTCAGGGTGGACTTACAATGAGCAGTTCTTC	CASSPPSGWTYNEQFF
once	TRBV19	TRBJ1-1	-	TGTGCCAGTAGTATAGATTTGGAAACTGAAGCTTTCTTT	CASSIDLETEAFF
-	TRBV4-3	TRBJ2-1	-	TGCGCCAGCAGCCCTATATTGGGTGGAGATGAGCAGTTCTTC	CASSPILGGDEQFF
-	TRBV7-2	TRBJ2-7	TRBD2	TGTGCCAGCAGCTTAGGGACTAGCGGGAGGGAATACGAGCAGTACTTC	CASSLGTSGREYEQYF
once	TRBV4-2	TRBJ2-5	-	TGTGCCAGCAGCCAAGACAGGGGCCCAGAGACCCAGTACTTC	CASSQDRGPETQYF
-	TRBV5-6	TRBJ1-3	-	TGTGCCAGCGGCATGTTAGACAAATTAAACACCATATATTTT	CASGMLDKLNTIYF
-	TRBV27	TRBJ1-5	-	TGTGCCAGCAGTTTAAAGGGAAGCAATCAGCCCCAGCATTTT	CASSLKGSNQPQHF
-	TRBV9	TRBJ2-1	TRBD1	TGTGCCAGCAGCACACCGGGACAGGGGGTATTCTCCTACAATGAGCAGTTCTTC	CASSTPGQGVFSYNEQFF
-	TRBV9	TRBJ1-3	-	TGTGCCAGCAGCGTTCAAAGTACGGGGATTGGAAACACCATATATTTT	CASSVQSTGIGNTIYF
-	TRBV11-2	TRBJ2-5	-	TGTGCCAGCAGCTTACGTGGGGGGAATACGGAGACCCAGTACTTC	CASSLRGGNTETQYF
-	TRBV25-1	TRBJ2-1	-	TGTGCCAGCACCGGGTGGGGTTACAATGAGCAGTTCTTC	CASTGWGYNEQFF
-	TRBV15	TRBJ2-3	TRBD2	TGTGCCACCAGCGGTAGCGGGAGGGCCGAAGATACGCAGTATTTT	CATSGSGRAEDTQYF
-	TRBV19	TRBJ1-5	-	TGTGCCAGTACCAAGGCGGGGGAGCCCCAGCATTTT	CASTKAGEPQHF
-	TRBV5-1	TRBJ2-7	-	TGCGCCAGCAGCCCCTTTTCACTGGAACAGTTCATCTCCTACGAGCAGTACTTC	CASSPFSLEQFISYEQYF
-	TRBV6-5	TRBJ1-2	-	TGTGCCAGCAGTTTGGGGGCCTATGGCTACACCTTC	CASSLGAYGYTF
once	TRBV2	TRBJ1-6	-	TGTGCCAGCAGTGAAGTCCCCACAGGGTGGGGTTCACCCCTCCACTTT	CASSEVPTGWGSPLHF
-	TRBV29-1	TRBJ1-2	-	TGCAGCGTTGTTGGGGCTAACTATGGCTACACCTTC	CSVVGANYGYTF
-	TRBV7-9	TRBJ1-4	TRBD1	TGTGCCAGCAGCTTGCCGGCAGGGGGCACGGATGAAAAACTGTTTTTT	CASSLPAGGTDEKLFF
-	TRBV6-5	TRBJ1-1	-	TGTGCCAGCAGTTACTCCGACGGCGGGGGGAACACTGAAGCTTTCTTT	CASSYSDGGGNTEAFF
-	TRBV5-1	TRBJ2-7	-	TGCGCCAGCAGCTTCCGGGACCCAAATTACGAGCAGTACTTC	CASSFRDPNYEQYF
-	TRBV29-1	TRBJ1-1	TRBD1	TGCAGCGTTGAGGCCGGGACAGGGATGAACACTGAAGCTTTCTTT	CSVEAGTGMNTEAFF
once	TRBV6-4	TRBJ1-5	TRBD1	TGTGCCAGCAGGGGAGGGGGCCTGAGGCCCCAGCATTTT	CASRGGGLRPQHF
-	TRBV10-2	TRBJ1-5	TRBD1	TGCGCCAGCAGTGAAGAGACAGGGTCCACCCGCGGCCCCCAGCATTTT	CASSEETGSTRGPQHF
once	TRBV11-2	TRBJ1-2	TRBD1	TGTGCCAGCAGCTTAGTCTATGGGGACAGCGGCTATGGCTACACCTTC	CASSLVYGDSGYGYTF
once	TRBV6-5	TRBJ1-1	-	TGTGCCAGCAGTTATCGCAGGGAGGGGGGCACTGAAGCTTTCTTT	CASSYRREGGTEAFF
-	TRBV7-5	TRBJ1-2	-	TGTGCCAGAAGAAAAGTAGGAAAGACCTATGGCTACACCTTC	CARRKVGKTYGYTF
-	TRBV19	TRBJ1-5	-	TGTGCCAGTAGTACCCCGGGGGGGCAGCCCCAGCATTTT	CASSTPGGQPQHF
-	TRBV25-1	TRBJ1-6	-	TGTGCCAGCAGGAAGACAGAGAATAATTCACCCCTCCACTTT	CASRKTENNSPLHF
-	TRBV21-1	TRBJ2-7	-	TGTGCCAGCACCCCGGGGAAATTTATTGGGACAGATCAATTCTACGAGCAGTACTTC	CASTPGKFIGTDQFYEQYF
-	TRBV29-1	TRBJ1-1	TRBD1	TGCAGCGTTGCCTCAGGGGGGAACACTGAAGCTTTCTTT	CSVASGGNTEAFF
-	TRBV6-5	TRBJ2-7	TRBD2	TGTGCCAGCAGTACGGGGGACTATCTGCTCTACGAGCAGTACTTC	CASSTGDYLLYEQYF
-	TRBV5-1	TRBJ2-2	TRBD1	TGCGCCAGCAGCTTGGCTTGGACAGGGAGTACCGGGGAGCTGTTTTTT	CASSLAWTGSTGELFF
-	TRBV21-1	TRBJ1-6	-	TGTGCCAGCAGCAAAGCCAGGGGGGGAAATTCACCCCTCCACTTT	CASSKARGGNSPLHF
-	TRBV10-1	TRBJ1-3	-	TGCGCCACCCCCAGGACGGGGGATTACTCTGGAAACACCATATATTTT	CATPRTGDYSGNTIYF
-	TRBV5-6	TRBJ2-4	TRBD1	TGTGCCAGCAGCTTACGCACGGGACAGACAAACATTCAGTACTTC	CASSLRTGQTNIQYF